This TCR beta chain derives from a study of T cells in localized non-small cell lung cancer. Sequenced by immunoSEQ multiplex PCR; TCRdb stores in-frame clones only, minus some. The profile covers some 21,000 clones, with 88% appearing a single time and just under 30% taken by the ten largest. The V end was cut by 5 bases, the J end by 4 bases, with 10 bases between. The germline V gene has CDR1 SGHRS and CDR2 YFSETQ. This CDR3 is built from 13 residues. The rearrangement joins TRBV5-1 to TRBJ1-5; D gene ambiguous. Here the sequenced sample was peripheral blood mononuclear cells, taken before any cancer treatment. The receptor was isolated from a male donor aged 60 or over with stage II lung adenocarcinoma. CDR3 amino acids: CASSPTSNQPQHF. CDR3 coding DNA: TGCGCCAGCAGTCCGACCTCTAATCAGCCCCAGCATTTT.